Presented here are 21 T cell receptor beta chains from one specimen sequenced in a study of blood T cell repertoires in COVID-19. Clones were read by immunoSEQ multiplex PCR, and TCRdb kept only the in-frame ones, dropping some. The data hold about 190,000 clones, with roughly nine tenths observed a single time. The source material was peripheral blood. These receptors were taken from a man aged 25-45 years with acute or convalescent COVID-19.

This chain joins TRBV2 and TRBJ1-2; 10 nucleotides align to TRBD1. Germline V gives CDR1 SNHLY, CDR2 FYNNEI. Losses at the gene ends were 4 bases for V and 4 bases for J; bases not matched to a gene: 3. The CDR3 runs to 14 residues. The CDR3 sequence: CASSGTGGLYGYTF. DNA for the CDR3: TGTGCCAGCAGTGGGACAGGGGGTCTCTATGGCTACACCTTC.

V and J are TRBV27 and TRBJ1-1; 8 nucleotides align to TRBD1. Per the germline V gene, CDR1 is MNHEY and CDR2 is SMNVEV (reference sequence). V trimming: 6 bases; J trimming: 4 bases; junction bases outside the gene matches: 1. The CDR3 consists of 12 residues. CDR3 sequence: CASRTGGTEAFF. As DNA, the CDR3 is TGTGCCAGCAGAACAGGGGGCACTGAAGCTTTCTTT.

The gene calls are TRBV24-1 and TRBJ2-1; TRBD2 aligns across 13 bases. This CDR3 comprises 21 residues. Germline V gene data show CDR1 as KGHDR and CDR2 as SFDVKD. The V gene end was trimmed by 1 base and the J gene end by 0 bases; junction bases not matched to a gene: 11. The DNA of the CDR3 is TGTGCCACCAGTGATTTCCGGATTGGACTAGCGGGAGTAAACTCCTACAATGAGCAGTTCTTC. Translated: CATSDFRIGLAGVNSYNEQFF.

The chain is built from TRBV6-5 and TRBJ1-2, with TRBD1 as a possible D gene (6 bases). Germline V gene data show CDR1 as MNHEY and CDR2 as SVGAGI. This CDR3 is 13 amino acids long. With 7 bases removed from V and 4 bases from J, the gap between germline ends came to 13 bases. CDR3 loop: CASKNDRSYGYTF. Written as DNA, the CDR3 is TGTGCCAGCAAAAACGACAGGAGCTATGGCTACACCTTC.

This clone has just one count. The chain couples TRBV25-1 to TRBJ2-7; TRBD2 matches at 15 bases. Germline V gene sequence: CDR1 MGHDK, CDR2 SYGVNS. With V trimmed by 3 bases and J by 2 bases, 8 bases remained unmatched. The CDR3 spans 18 residues. CDR3 sequence: CASSDAGTSGRSPYEQYF. The CDR3 DNA sequence: TGTGCCAGCAGTGACGCGGGGACTAGCGGGAGGTCCCCCTACGAGCAGTACTTC.

The chain has TRBV28 and TRBJ1-2; TRBD1 aligns across 7 bases. V shed 10 bases and J 4 bases; nucleotides not matched to a gene: 9. CDR1 and CDR2 from the germline V gene are MDHEN and SYDVKM. There are 13 residues in the CDR3. The CDR3 nucleotides are TGTGCCACGACAGGGAGCCCCATCTATGGCTACACCTTC. Translated: CATTGSPIYGYTF.

The CDR3: CAWSGHQRGVYEQYF. In DNA, the CDR3 is TGTGCCTGGAGCGGACATCAGCGGGGGGTCTACGAGCAGTACTTC. The rearrangement uses TRBV30 and TRBJ2-7; 9 bases agree with TRBD2. In germline, CDR1 is GTSNPN, CDR2 SVGIG (reference sequence). CDR3 length equals 15 residues. V was pared by 3 bases and J by 3 bases, with 9 bases of the junction left unmatched.

The chain links TRBV3-1 (or the pseudogene TRBV3-2) to TRBJ2-3; D perhaps matches TRBD1 (6 bases). With 0 bases removed from V and 0 bases from J, the gap between germline ends came to 13 bases. Germline V lookup: CDR1 LGHDT, CDR2 YNNKEL (reference sequence). The CDR3 totals 17 residues. CDR3 DNA sequence: TGTGCCAGCAGCCAAGATGGACAGCAAACTAGCACAGATACGCAGTATTTT. Its translation is CASSQDGQQTSTDTQYF.

The chain is built from TRBV9 and TRBJ1-3, with TRBD1 identical over 9 bases. This CDR3 is built from 17 residues. The V gene's germline CDR1 is SGDLS and CDR2 YYNGEE. V shed 0 bases and J 2 bases; nucleotides not matched to a gene: 6. The CDR3 DNA sequence: TGTGCCAGCAGCGTAGCAGGGGACAGGGTGGCTGGAAACACCATATATTTT. Protein sequence: CASSVAGDRVAGNTIYF.

V and J are TRBV3-1 (or the pseudogene TRBV3-2) and TRBJ1-4; D call uncertain. Trimming took off 5 bases at V and 6 bases at J, with 7 bases between the two ends. The CDR3 loop spans 12 amino acids. Germline values: CDR1 LGHDT, CDR2 YNNKEL (reference sequence). For the CDR3, the DNA is TGTGCCAGCAGCGGGCCTTATGAAAAACTGTTTTTT. As protein: CASSGPYEKLFF.

The chain has TRBV27 and TRBJ2-7; possibly TRBD1 for D (7 bases). Trimming took 10 bases from V and 2 from J, leaving 18 bases between them. Looked up from germline, CDR1 is MNHEY and CDR2 is SMNVEV (reference sequence). CDR3 length equals 14 residues. CDR3 bases: TGTGCCACTCAGGAGGGGGCGTTCCCCTACGAGCAGTACTTC. It encodes CATQEGAFPYEQYF.

This chain connects TRBV2 to TRBJ1-2; D gene unclear. Germline assignment: CDR1 SNHLY and CDR2 FYNNEI. The CDR3 covers 14 residues. The V end was cut by 7 bases, the J end by 0 bases, with 12 bases between. CDR3 DNA: TGTGCCAGCAATAGAGGGATTTCTAACTATGGCTACACCTTC. It specifies CASNRGISNYGYTF. The variable domain in full, completed from reference TRBV2 and TRBJ1-2, reads EPEVTQTPSHQVTQMGQEVILRCVPISNHLYFYWYRQILGQKVEFLVSFYNNEISEKSEIFDDQFSVERPDGSNFTLKIRSTKLEDSAMYFCASNRGISNYGYTFGSGTRLTVV.

As for this clone: The sample holds other DNA sequences that translate to the same CDR3. The chain has TRBV9 and TRBJ1-1; no clear D gene. Trimming removed 0 bases at V and 0 bases at J, with 6 bases between. The CDR3 is 14 residues long. CDR1 is SGDLS and CDR2 is YYNGEE in the germline V gene. The CDR3 region has the DNA TGTGCCAGCAGCGTAGCGAGCGTGAACACTGAAGCTTTCTTT. This gives the protein CASSVASVNTEAFF.

The genes are TRBV5-4 and TRBJ1-2; D is undetermined. This CDR3 is 13 amino acids long. V was clipped by 10 bases and J by 3 bases, with 16 bases between them. Germline lookup yields CDR1 SGHNT and CDR2 YYREEE (reference sequence). The CDR3 sequence is CALSGGGDYGYTF. CDR3 bases: TGTGCCCTATCCGGAGGCGGAGACTATGGCTACACCTTC.

The J gene is TRBJ2-6, the V gene TRBV5-1; D gene ambiguous. V was cut by 1 base and J by 0 bases, with 5 bases left in between. Germline V gene sequence: CDR1 SGHRS, CDR2 YFSETQ. This CDR3 region has 15 residues. In DNA, the CDR3 is TGCGCCAGCAGCTTGTTGCGCTCTGGGGCCAACGTCCTGACTTTC. Protein product: CASSLLRSGANVLTF.

The genes are TRBV28 and TRBJ1-1; D gene unclear. Trimming took off 4 bases at V and 1 base at J, with 7 bases between the two ends. CDR1 and CDR2 (germline): MDHEN, SYDVKM. This CDR3 is 13 amino acids long. For the CDR3, the DNA is TGTGCCAGCAGTTCCGTGAGGAACACTGAAGCTTTCTTT. Translated: CASSSVRNTEAFF.

This chain connects TRBV7-8 to TRBJ1-2; 12 nucleotides agree with TRBD1. This CDR3 has 16 residues. Germline CDR1 and CDR2: SGHVS and FQNEAQ. The V segment lost 2 bases and the J segment 6 bases; nucleotides outside the gene matches: 7. CDR3 residues: CASSLTAGTGGDGYTF. For the CDR3, the DNA is TGTGCCAGCAGCTTAACAGCCGGGACAGGGGGCGATGGCTACACCTTC.

The chain is built from TRBV2 and TRBJ2-5, with 12 bases identical to TRBD2. The CDR3 is 15 residues long. Germline values: CDR1 SNHLY, CDR2 FYNNEI. V dropped 6 bases and J dropped 4; count of bases not matched to a gene: 6. CDR3 residues: CASRLAGGFGETQYF. CDR3 sequence (DNA): TGTGCCAGCAGGCTAGCGGGGGGGTTCGGAGAGACCCAGTACTTC. The whole variable domain, remainder taken from reference TRBV2 and TRBJ2-5, is EPEVTQTPSHQVTQMGQEVILRCVPISNHLYFYWYRQILGQKVEFLVSFYNNEISEKSEIFDDQFSVERPDGSNFTLKIRSTKLEDSAMYFCASRLAGGFGETQYFGPGTRLLVL.

The chain employs TRBV27 and TRBJ1-6, with D possibly being TRBD1 (5 bases). CDR3 length: 13 residues. Deletions cut 4 bases from V and 7 bases from J, with 8 bases between. The germline V gene has CDR1 MNHEY and CDR2 SMNVEV (reference sequence). The CDR3 nucleotides are TGTGCCAGCAGTTGGGAGGGGAATTCACCCCTCCACTTT. Translated, it gives CASSWEGNSPLHF.

This clone was counted once. V usage is TRBV30 and J usage is TRBJ1-2, with D possibly being TRBD1 (6 bases). CDR1 and CDR2 (germline): GTSNPN, SVGIG (reference sequence). The CDR3 is 14 amino acids. V lost 0 bases, J lost 6 bases, and 14 bases lay in between. CDR3: CAWSVGGGPDGYTF. In DNA form, the CDR3 reads TGTGCCTGGAGTGTGGGAGGGGGGCCCGATGGCTACACCTTC.

This chain links TRBV4-1 with TRBJ1-6; 9 bases are a match to TRBD1. V lost 4 bases, J lost 9 bases, and 4 bases stayed unmatched. CDR3 length: 14 amino acids. Germline lookup yields CDR1 MGHRA and CDR2 YSYEKL. CDR3 sequence (DNA): TGCGCCAGCAGCCTGGGACAGGGTCCTTCACCCCTCCACTTT. Amino acids: CASSLGQGPSPLHF.